A single sample is the source of the 17 T cell receptor beta chains below, sequenced in a study of blood T cells in healthy people across ages. Next came a second PCR, run for roughly 7 to 12 cycles, which used a sample-barcoded 5' primer along with a J-beta primer mix. TCRdb re-derived calls from the 5' RACE reads in MiXCR, one entry per CDR3 protein. The sample records some 1.4 million distinct CDR3 sequences, 35% to 45% being singletons. The material sequenced was blood. The receptors originated from a woman between 18 and 30 years old in good health.

The sample holds a few counts of this clonotype. The chain recombines TRBV28 with TRBJ2-1, with 8 bases identical to TRBD1. Germline V CDR1 and CDR2: MDHEN, SYDVKM. V lost 5 bases to trimming and J lost 0 bases; unmatched junction nucleotides: 6. The CDR3 has 16 residues. The CDR3 loop is CASSPGGSGSYNEQFF. The CDR3 DNA reads TGTGCCAGCAGTCCAGGGGGCTCGGGCTCCTACAATGAGCAGTTCTTC. Full variable domain (outside the CDR3, taken from reference TRBV28 and TRBJ2-1): DVKVTQSSRYLVKRTGEKVFLECVQDMDHENMFWYRQDPGLGLRLIYFSYDVKMKEKGDIPEGYSVSREKKERFSLILESASTNQTSMYLCASSPGGSGSYNEQFFGPGTRLTVL.

This sequence joins TRBV28 and TRBJ2-7, with 8 bases fitting TRBD2. V lost 5 bases and J lost 3; bases outside the gene matches: 9. The germline CDR1 and CDR2 sequences are MDHEN and SYDVKM. This CDR3 spans 15 amino acids. CDR3 bases: TGTGCCAGCAGTCCCGGGGGGGTAGGGGGCTACGAGCAGTACTTC. Translated: CASSPGGVGGYEQYF. The variable domain in full, with the rest retrieved from reference TRBV28 and TRBJ2-7, is DVKVTQSSRYLVKRTGEKVFLECVQDMDHENMFWYRQDPGLGLRLIYFSYDVKMKEKGDIPEGYSVSREKKERFSLILESASTNQTSMYLCASSPGGVGGYEQYFGPGTRLTVT.

This clonotype was counted between two and nine times. The J gene is TRBJ2-1, the V gene TRBV20-1; D might be TRBD1 or TRBD2, each matching 5 bases. V lost 1 base and J 4 bases, leaving 14 bases between the germline ends. CDR3 length: 15 residues. The germline gives CDR1 DFQATT, CDR2 SNEGSKA (reference sequence). The CDR3 loop is CSARGPGTVYNEQFF. The CDR3 region has the DNA TGCAGTGCTAGAGGTCCCGGGACGGTTTACAATGAGCAGTTCTTC.

This chain uses TRBV12-3 or TRBV12-4 with TRBJ2-5; D ambiguous. The CDR3 length is 14 residues. The V gene lost 3 bases and the J gene lost 1 base, with 9 bases spanning the gap. The CDR3 coding sequence is TGTGCCAGCAGTTTTAGTGGGTTCCAAGAGACCCAGTACTTC. Amino acid sequence: CASSFSGFQETQYF.

On this clonotype: An end of the junction differs from the germline gene, which may be a read error. The chain combines TRBV7-2 with TRBJ2-7, with TRBD1 as a possible D gene (6 bases). Germline V gives CDR1 SGHTA, CDR2 FQGNSA. This CDR3 is 16 amino acids long. The CDR3 loop is CASRGGVGGPTYGQYF. The CDR3 DNA reads as TGTGCCAGCAGAGGGGGTGTTGGCGGGCCTACCTACGGGCAGTACTTC.

The chain carries TRBV6-1 and TRBJ2-7, with TRBD2 as a possible D gene (6 bases). This CDR3 has 14 residues. Germline loops: CDR1 MNHNS, CDR2 SASEGT. The V end lost 0 bases, the J end lost 3 bases, and 9 bases lay between the germline ends. The CDR3 DNA reads as TGTGCCAGCAGTGAAGCCCGTAGCGGCTACGAGCAGTACTTC. Protein sequence: CASSEARSGYEQYF.

The genes are TRBV3-1 and TRBJ1-2, with no clear D. The CDR3 is made up of 15 amino acids. Germline V gene data show CDR1 as LGHDT and CDR2 as YNNKEL (reference sequence). The V end was cut by 0 bases, the J end by 0 bases, with 8 bases between. For the CDR3, the DNA is TGTGCCAGCAGCCAAGAGGGTTTAGCTAACTATGGCTACACCTTC. This encodes CASSQEGLANYGYTF.

There are a few counts of this clonotype. The chain carries TRBV6-5 and TRBJ1-2; D is ambiguous. CDR1 is MNHEY and CDR2 is SVGAGI in the germline V gene. This CDR3 spans 16 amino acids. V lost 6 bases and J lost 1, with 18 bases in between. The CDR3 here is CASSPAKGAHNYGYTF. The CDR3 coding sequence is TGTGCCAGCAGCCCCGCGAAGGGTGCACATAACTATGGCTACACCTTC.

The V call is TRBV7-8, the J call TRBJ2-3, with 12 bases identical to TRBD2. Germline-derived CDR1 and CDR2 are SGHVS and FQNEAQ. Germline trimming cut 5 bases from V and 3 bases from J; bases unmatched to any gene: 18. The CDR3 spans 20 residues. The CDR3 DNA is TGTGCCAGCAGCCCTCGCCTACTAGCGGGAGGAACCTTCGCAACAGATACGCAGTATTTT. This sequence encodes CASSPRLLAGGTFATDTQYF.

The chain is built from TRBV20-1 and TRBJ2-7, with D possibly being TRBD1 or TRBD2 (5 bases each). The CDR3 contains 15 residues. CDR1 is DFQATT and CDR2 is SNEGSKA in the germline V gene (reference sequence). The CDR3 coding sequence is TGCAGCTCACAAACCGGGACGGCCAGCTCCTACGAGCAGTACTTC. As protein: CSSQTGTASSYEQYF.

The chain combines TRBV21-1 with TRBJ1-4; the D call in the table, TRBD1, was not verified against the DNA. TRBV21-1 is described as a pseudogene. This CDR3 is built from 18 residues. The CDR3 DNA reads as TGTGCCAGCGGCGTCCCGGGACAGGGTCTAGAGGGGAATGAAAAACTGTTTTTT. It codes for CASGVPGQGLEGNEKLFF.

This clonotype was seen only a few times. This chain links TRBV6-5 with TRBJ1-2, with 7 positions matching TRBD1. Trimming removed 6 bases from V and 8 bases from J; junction bases left unmatched: 9. There are 13 residues in the CDR3. Germline assignment: CDR1 MNHEY and CDR2 SVGAGI. CDR3 sequence reads: CASRSDDRVGYTF. DNA for the CDR3: TGTGCCAGCAGATCAGATGACAGGGTCGGCTACACCTTC.

This clonotype was observed a handful of times. V is TRBV29-1 and J is TRBJ1-2; 10 bases line up with TRBD1. CDR1 is SQVTM and CDR2 is ANQGSEA in the germline V gene. This CDR3 contains 15 residues. The V and J ends lost 8 bases and 4 bases, in that order; junction bases with no gene match: 13. The CDR3 reads CSLLSPGQGIYGYTF. DNA of the CDR3: TGCAGCTTATTATCACCGGGACAGGGGATCTATGGCTACACCTTC.

The chain couples TRBV7-9 to TRBJ1-5; 7 positions match TRBD1. This CDR3 comprises 15 residues. The V gene end was trimmed by 1 base and the J gene end by 4 bases; junction bases not matched to a gene: 4. The germline V gene has CDR1 SEHNR and CDR2 FQNEAQ (reference sequence). CDR3 in DNA: TGTGCCAGCAGCTTAGACAGGGGCTGGAATCAGCCCCAGCATTTT. Translated, it gives CASSLDRGWNQPQHF.

This clonotype was found a few times. V is TRBV3-1 and J is TRBJ2-1; TRBD2 matches at 12 bases. Looked up from germline, CDR1 is LGHDT and CDR2 is YNNKEL (reference sequence). This CDR3 region has 17 residues. V was pared by 2 bases and J by 10 bases, with 12 bases of the junction left unmatched. CDR3 sequence (DNA): TGTGCCAGCAGCCAACTCCTGTCTAGCGGGGGGGGCCACGAGCAGTTCTTC. Its protein product is CASSQLLSSGGGHEQFF.

A few counts support this clonotype. V gene TRBV20-1 combines with J gene TRBJ2-7; a possible D gene is TRBD1 (5 bases). Trimming cost V 0 bases and J 2 bases, with 8 bases left between them. This CDR3 has 13 residues. Germline V gene sequence: CDR1 DFQATT, CDR2 SNEGSKA (reference sequence). Written as DNA, the CDR3 is TGCAGTGCTAGAGATGGGGCCACCTACGAGCAGTACTTC. Protein sequence: CSARDGATYEQYF.

The chain has TRBV6-5 and TRBJ2-3; 12 bases fit TRBD2. CDR1 is MNHEY, CDR2 SVGAGI, per germline. J was trimmed by 4 bases and V by 6 bases; bases with no gene match: 8. The CDR3 consists of 16 residues. The CDR3 DNA sequence: TGTGCCAGCAGAGTCCTAGCGGGAGGGAGCGCAGATACGCAGTATTTT. This sequence encodes CASRVLAGGSADTQYF.